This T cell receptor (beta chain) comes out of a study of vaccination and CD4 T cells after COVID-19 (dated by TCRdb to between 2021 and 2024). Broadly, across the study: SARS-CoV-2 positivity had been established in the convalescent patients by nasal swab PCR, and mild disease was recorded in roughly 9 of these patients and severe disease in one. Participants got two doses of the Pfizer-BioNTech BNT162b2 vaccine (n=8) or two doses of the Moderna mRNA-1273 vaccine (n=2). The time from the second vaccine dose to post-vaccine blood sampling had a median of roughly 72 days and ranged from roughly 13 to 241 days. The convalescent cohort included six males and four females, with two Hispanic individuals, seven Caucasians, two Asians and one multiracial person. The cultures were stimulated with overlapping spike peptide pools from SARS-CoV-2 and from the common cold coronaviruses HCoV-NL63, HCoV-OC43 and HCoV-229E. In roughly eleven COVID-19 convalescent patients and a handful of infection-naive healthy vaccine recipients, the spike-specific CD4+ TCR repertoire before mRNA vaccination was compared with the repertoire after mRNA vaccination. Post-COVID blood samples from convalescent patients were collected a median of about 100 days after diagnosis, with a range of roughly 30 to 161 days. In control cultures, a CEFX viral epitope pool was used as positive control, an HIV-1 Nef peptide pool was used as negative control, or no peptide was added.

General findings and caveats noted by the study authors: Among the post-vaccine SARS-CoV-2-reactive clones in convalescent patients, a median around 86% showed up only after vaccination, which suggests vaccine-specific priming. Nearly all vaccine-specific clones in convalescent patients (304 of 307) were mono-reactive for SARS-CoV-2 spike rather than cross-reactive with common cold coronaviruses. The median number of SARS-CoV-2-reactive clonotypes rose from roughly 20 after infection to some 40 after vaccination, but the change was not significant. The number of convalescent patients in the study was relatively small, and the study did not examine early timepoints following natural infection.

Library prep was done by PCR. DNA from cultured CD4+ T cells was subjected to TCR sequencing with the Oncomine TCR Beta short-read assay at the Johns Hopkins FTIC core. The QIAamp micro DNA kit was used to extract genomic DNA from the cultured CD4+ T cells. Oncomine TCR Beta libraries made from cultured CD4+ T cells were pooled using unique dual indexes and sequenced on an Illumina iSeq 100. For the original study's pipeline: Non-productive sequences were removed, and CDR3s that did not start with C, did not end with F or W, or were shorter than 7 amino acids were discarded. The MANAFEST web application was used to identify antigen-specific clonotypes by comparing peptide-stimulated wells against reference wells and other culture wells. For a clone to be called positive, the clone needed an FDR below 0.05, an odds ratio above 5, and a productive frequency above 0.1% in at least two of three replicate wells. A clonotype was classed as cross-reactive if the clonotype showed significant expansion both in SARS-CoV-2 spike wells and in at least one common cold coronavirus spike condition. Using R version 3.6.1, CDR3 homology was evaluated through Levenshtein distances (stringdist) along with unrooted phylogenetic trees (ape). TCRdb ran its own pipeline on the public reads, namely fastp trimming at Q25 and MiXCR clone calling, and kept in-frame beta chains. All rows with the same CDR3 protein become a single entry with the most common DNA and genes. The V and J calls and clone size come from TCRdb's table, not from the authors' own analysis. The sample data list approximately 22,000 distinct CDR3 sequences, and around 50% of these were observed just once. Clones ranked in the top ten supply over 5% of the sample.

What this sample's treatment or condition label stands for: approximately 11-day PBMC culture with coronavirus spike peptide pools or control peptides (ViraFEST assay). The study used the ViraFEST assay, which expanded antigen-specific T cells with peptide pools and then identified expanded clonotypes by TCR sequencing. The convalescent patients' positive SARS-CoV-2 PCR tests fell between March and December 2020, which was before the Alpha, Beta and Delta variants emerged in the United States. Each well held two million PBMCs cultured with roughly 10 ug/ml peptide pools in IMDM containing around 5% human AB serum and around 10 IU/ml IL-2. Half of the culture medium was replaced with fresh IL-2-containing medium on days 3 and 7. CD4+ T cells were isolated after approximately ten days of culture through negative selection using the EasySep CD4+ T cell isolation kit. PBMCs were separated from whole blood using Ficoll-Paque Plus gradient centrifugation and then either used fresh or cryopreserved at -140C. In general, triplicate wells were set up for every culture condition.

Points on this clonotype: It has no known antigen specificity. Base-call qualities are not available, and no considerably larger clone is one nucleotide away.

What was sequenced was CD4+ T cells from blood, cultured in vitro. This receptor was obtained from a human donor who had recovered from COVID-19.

The sequenced DNA is TGTGCCAGCAGCTTAACCCTAGGGTCTCATACCGGGGAGCTGTTTTTT. The translation is CASSLTLGSHTGELFF. The rearrangement joined TRBV11-2 to TRBJ2-2; the D gene cannot be resolved reliably. The CDR3 runs 16 amino acids, cysteine and phenylalanine included. Just CDR3 DNA is preserved here, 48 bases in frame from base 1. V and J lose 2 bases and 5 bases, and a span of 15 bases separates them. Via the germline V gene, CDR1 is SGHAT and CDR2 FQNNGV.